This T cell receptor (beta chain) was identified during a study of blood T cell repertoires in COVID-19. For the study at large: The analysed material was cDNA or gDNA that came from T cells, B-cell-depleted T cells, or PBMCs.

Looked up from germline, CDR1 is MNHEY and CDR2 is SMNVEV (reference sequence). V lost 4 bases and J 1 base, leaving 10 bases between the germline ends. This CDR3 is built from 14 residues. Produced via immunoSEQ multiplex PCR; TCRdb's table is partial and in-frame only. Of some 60,000 clones in the sample, about 88% were seen once. This clonotype was sampled from a human donor with active COVID-19. The donor label of this sample is uncertain. This chain uses TRBV27 with TRBJ1-1; D gene ambiguous. Sequencing was performed on peripheral blood. The CDR3 region is CASSSGLGNTEAFF. In DNA, the CDR3 is TGTGCCAGCAGTTCAGGACTGGGGAACACTGAAGCTTTCTTT.